The rows below give T cell receptor beta chains drawn from one sample of a study of CD8 T cells in Susac syndrome. TCRdb re-analysed the immunoSEQ multiplex PCR reads in MiXCR, keeping a single row per CDR3 protein. The table shows about 120,000 distinct CDR3 sequences, with approximately 90% occurring only once. The sequenced material came from CD8+ T cells from PBMCs. The receptors derive from a human donor in good health. Both conserved end residues are trimmed from each CDR3. The size of a clone is reported for some rows only, either as once, few or many, or as a class for expanded clones.

clone_size v_call cdr3_aa
. TRBV7-9 ASSFGGDNQPQH
. TRBV4-1 ASSPPGGTYEQY
once TRBV12-3/TRBV12-4 ASSLRGRGLASAGANVLT
. TRBV4-3 ASSLGTSGGADTQY
few TRBV6-2/TRBV6-3 ASSYAPQGSAF
once TRBV7-9 ASQEMTDNQPQH
. TRBV5-1 ASSLGTGGRNQPQH
. TRBV6-5 ASSLERTGGQY
. TRBV5-4 ASSLNTFSGNTIY
. TRBV5-1 ASSLVPGGDEQY
few TRBV6-1 ASTLGGEQY
. TRBV7-9 ASSPGQGPEYNEQF
. TRBV5-1 ASSLERRERGVGETQY
. TRBV5-1 ASSPTPGNTEAF
. TRBV23-1 ASTHPASWGQLGLNTEAF